What follows are 17 T cell receptor beta chains derived from one specimen sequenced in a study of T cell changes during pregnancy in multiple sclerosis (dated by TCRdb to about 2019). To prepare the library, the immunoSEQ multiplex PCR assay was applied. TCRdb carries this immuneACCESS record with in-frame sequences only. Its versions omit some clonotypes, under half of them owing to an unresolved V gene in the studies checked, with the rest unexplained. Across this sample there are under 40,000 clones, with approximately 90% seen only once. Of the sample, 0.56% is held by the ten largest clones. This sample comprised CD4+ T cells from peripheral blood mononuclear cells, obtained before pregnancy. These receptors all come from a female donor with multiple sclerosis, enrolled in a pregnancy study.

CDR3 DNA sequence: TGCGCCAGCAGCTTGGGGGCAGGGCCCCACTCCTATAATTCACCCCTCCACTTT. Its translation: CASSLGAGPHSYNSPLHF. The rearrangement uses TRBV5-1 and TRBJ1-6, with TRBD1 as a possible D gene (5 bases). With 0 bases removed from V and 0 bases from J, the gap between germline ends came to 13 bases. The CDR3 extends over 18 amino acids. Germline CDR1 reads SGHRS; CDR2 reads YFSETQ.

V and J are TRBV7-9 and TRBJ1-5; D is ambiguous. The CDR3 spans 12 residues. V shed 5 bases and J shed 3 bases, with 5 bases lying between them. In germline, CDR1 is SEHNR, CDR2 FQNEAQ (reference sequence). The CDR3 reads CASSPNNQPQHF. The DNA for the CDR3 is TGTGCCAGCAGCCCAAACAATCAGCCCCAGCATTTT.

The V call is TRBV7-2, the J call TRBJ1-2, with D perhaps matching TRBD1 (5 bases). Trimming left V 1 base short and J 4 bases short, with 16 bases between. CDR1 and CDR2 (germline): SGHTA, FQGNSA. The CDR3 runs to 16 residues. CDR3 in amino acids: CASSLGNPRGGYGYTF. The CDR3 DNA follows: TGTGCCAGCAGCTTAGGGAACCCCCGGGGGGGCTATGGCTACACCTTC.

The J gene is TRBJ2-1, the V gene TRBV7-9; D unresolved. This CDR3 has 15 residues. The germline V gene has CDR1 SEHNR and CDR2 FQNEAQ (reference sequence). Trimming cost V 0 bases and J 1 base, with 7 bases left between them. CDR3 DNA: TGTGCCAGCAGCTTAGCGCCCAGTTCCTACAATGAGCAGTTCTTC. Translated, it gives CASSLAPSSYNEQFF.

V is TRBV10-1 and J is TRBJ2-3; TRBD2 might be the D (5 bases). CDR3 length equals 20 residues. Per the germline V gene, CDR1 is WNHNN and CDR2 is SYGVQD (reference sequence). The V end lost 0 bases, the J end lost 6 bases, and 28 bases lay between the germline ends. CDR3 DNA sequence: TGCGCCAGCAGTGAGTCGATCGGCGGGCGGTCCAAATTTAGTTCGGATACGCAGTATTTT. Translation: CASSESIGGRSKFSSDTQYF.

The rearrangement links TRBV30 to TRBJ1-5; 7 bases are shared with TRBD1. The CDR3 has 15 amino acids. The germline CDR1 and CDR2 sequences are GTSNPN and SVGIG (reference sequence). With V trimmed by 0 bases and J by 3 bases, 5 bases remained unmatched. In nucleotides, the CDR3 is TGTGCCTGGAGTGTAAACAGGGGAGACAATCAGCCCCAGCATTTT. The encoded protein is CAWSVNRGDNQPQHF.

This sequence joins TRBV2 and TRBJ2-7; D remains ambiguous. V dropped 1 base and J dropped 3 bases, with 10 bases sitting between them. The CDR3 extends over 14 amino acids. Per germline, CDR1 SNHLY and CDR2 FYNNEI. The CDR3 DNA reads as TGTGCCAGCAGTGAAGTTCGACACGTCTACGAGCAGTACTTC. Protein sequence: CASSEVRHVYEQYF. Supplemented by reference TRBV2 and TRBJ2-7, the full variable domain reads EPEVTQTPSHQVTQMGQEVILRCVPISNHLYFYWYRQILGQKVEFLVSFYNNEISEKSEIFDDQFSVERPDGSNFTLKIRSTKLEDSAMYFCASSEVRHVYEQYFGPGTRLTVT.

The rearrangement links TRBV7-2 to TRBJ2-1; TRBD1 agrees at 8 bases. V was pared by 6 bases and J by 10 bases, with 11 bases of the junction left unmatched. Per the germline V gene, CDR1 is SGHTA and CDR2 is FQGNSA. There are 14 residues in the CDR3. DNA of the CDR3: TGTGCCAGCAGACCCCGGACAGGGACGGGGGAGCAGTTCTTC. Amino acids: CASRPRTGTGEQFF.

The V and J genes are TRBV30 and TRBJ1-3; tentatively, D is TRBD1 (5 bases). The CDR3 loop spans 16 amino acids. The V end lost 4 bases, the J end lost 0 bases, and 16 bases lay between the germline ends. The germline V gene encodes CDR1 GTSNPN and CDR2 SVGIG (reference sequence). CDR3 residues: CAWTPGVVDSGNTIYF. CDR3 nucleotides: TGTGCCTGGACCCCGGGGGTCGTCGACTCTGGAAACACCATATATTTT.

J is TRBJ1-2 and V is TRBV19, with unresolved D. Trimming shortened V by 5 bases and J by 7 bases, and 14 bases separated the two germline ends. Germline V gene sequence: CDR1 LNHDA, CDR2 SQIVND (reference sequence). The CDR3 is made up of 13 amino acids. In nucleotides, the CDR3 is TGTGCCAGTAGTGCCCTTGAGGGTTCTGGCTACACCTTC. This encodes CASSALEGSGYTF.

The chain's CDR3 is CASSPTGGGTGELFF. CDR3 DNA sequence: TGTGCCAGTAGTCCGACAGGGGGAGGAACCGGGGAGCTGTTTTTT. The chain links TRBV19 to TRBJ2-2; 9 positions agree with TRBD1. The germline gives CDR1 LNHDA, CDR2 SQIVND (reference sequence). V was pared by 5 bases and J by 5 bases, with 6 bases of the junction left unmatched. The CDR3 is 15 amino acids. Together with reference TRBV19 and TRBJ2-2, the CDR3 gives the full variable domain: DGGITQSPKYLFRKEGQNVTLSCEQNLNHDAMYWYRQDPGQGLRLIYYSQIVNDFQKGDIAEGYSVSREKKESFPLTVTSAQKNPTAFYLCASSPTGGGTGELFFGEGSRLTVL.

The V and J genes are TRBV5-1 and TRBJ1-2; TRBD1 matches 7 bases. The CDR3 spans 13 residues. V shed 2 bases and J 3 bases; nucleotides not matched to a gene: 1. CDR1 and CDR2 from the germline V gene are SGHRS and YFSETQ. The CDR3 is CASSLGTDYGYTF. As DNA, the CDR3 is TGCGCCAGCAGCTTAGGGACAGACTATGGCTACACCTTC.

The genes are TRBV9 and TRBJ2-6; tentatively, D is TRBD1 (5 bases). The CDR3 sequence is 16 residues long. Germline assignment: CDR1 SGDLS and CDR2 YYNGEE. Trimming stripped 3 bases from V and 0 bases from J, with 10 bases between. The CDR3 sequence: CASSARQTSGANVLTF. The DNA for the CDR3 is TGTGCCAGCAGCGCCCGACAGACCTCTGGGGCCAACGTCCTGACTTTC.

The rearrangement joins TRBV4-1 to TRBJ2-1; 16 bases line up with TRBD2. The ends lost 4 bases at V and 1 base at J; junction bases unmatched: 1. CDR1 MGHRA and CDR2 YSYEKL come from the germline V gene. The CDR3 loop spans 17 amino acids. The DNA for the CDR3 is TGCGCCAGCAGCCGGGGACTAGCGGGGGGGTCCTACAATGAGCAGTTCTTC. This codes for CASSRGLAGGSYNEQFF.

This clone came up once. V gene TRBV19 combines with J gene TRBJ1-2, with 10 bases matching TRBD1. The CDR3 is 13 residues long. V lost 7 bases and J lost 6; bases outside the gene matches: 5. Looked up from germline, CDR1 is LNHDA and CDR2 is SQIVND (reference sequence). The CDR3 nucleotides are TGTGCCAGTAAGGGACAGGGGCGAGATGGCTACACCTTC. Its translation: CASKGQGRDGYTF. Filled out from reference TRBV19 and TRBJ1-2, the complete variable domain reads DGGITQSPKYLFRKEGQNVTLSCEQNLNHDAMYWYRQDPGQGLRLIYYSQIVNDFQKGDIAEGYSVSREKKESFPLTVTSAQKNPTAFYLCASKGQGRDGYTFGSGTRLTVV.

V and J are TRBV2 and TRBJ1-2; 9 bases agree with TRBD1. Germline CDR1 reads SNHLY; CDR2 reads FYNNEI. CDR3 length: 13 residues. Trimming at V came to 9 bases and at J to 3 bases, leaving 5 bases not matched to a gene. CDR3 loop: CARTGGRDYGYTF. The DNA for the CDR3 is TGTGCCAGGACAGGGGGACGGGACTATGGCTACACCTTC.

The rearrangement joins TRBV4-2 to TRBJ1-3; D perhaps matches TRBD1 (6 bases). V gave up 4 bases and J gave up 0 bases, with 16 bases separating them. The CDR3 is made up of 17 amino acids. Germline CDR1 reads LGHNA; CDR2 reads YNFKEQ. Here the CDR3 reads CASSPPGGRFSGNTIYF. The CDR3 region has the DNA TGTGCCAGCAGCCCCCCGGGGGGGCGCTTCTCTGGAAACACCATATATTTT.